This T cell receptor (beta chain) is from a study of blood T cell repertoires in COVID-19. This clone was counted a single time. Trimming cost V 0 bases and J 5 bases, with 9 bases left between them. This CDR3 has 14 residues. Germline CDR1 and CDR2: SGHVS and FNYEAQ. The method was immunoSEQ multiplex PCR; TCRdb's version includes in-frame clones alone and lacks a portion of them. Among roughly 300,000 clones, approximately 90% were seen once, and the ten largest hold approximately 2%. The sequenced sample consisted of peripheral blood. This chain links TRBV7-6 with TRBJ2-3, with D maybe TRBD2 (5 bases). The sequence was collected from a woman aged 25-40 years with COVID-19, enrolled during active disease. This chain's CDR3 is CASSLAGEGDTQYF. In DNA, the CDR3 is TGTGCCAGCAGCTTAGCGGGAGAGGGAGATACGCAGTATTTT.